This entry features one TCR beta chain sequence. The table lists this clonotype with a few counts. Its antigen has not been determined. No much larger clone is present one base from it, and per-base qualities are unavailable. This sample was taken from a study of Graves' ophthalmopathy and Graves' hyperthyroidism (dated by TCRdb to 2016 to 2019). At the level of the whole study: Peripheral blood was collected before any treatment was given, at the time of initial diagnosis. In total, 135 blood samples were TCR-sequenced: under 45 ophthalmopathy, under 80 hyperthyroidism and some 17 hyperthyroidism-to-ophthalmopathy patients. The study used TCR beta repertoire signatures to distinguish Graves' ophthalmopathy from Graves' hyperthyroidism and to predict progression to ophthalmopathy. Once sampling was done, hyperthyroidism patients were given methimazole at a starting dose of 30 mg daily, while ophthalmopathy patients were given high-dose intravenous methylprednisolone. To explore V-J signatures that distinguish ophthalmopathy from hyperthyroidism, a discovery set of around 100 patients was enrolled, made up of 43 with ophthalmopathy and around 60 with stable hyperthyroidism. T-cell repertoires of thyroid tissue and blood were compared in over five hyperthyroidism patients. The roughly 91 discovery patients were randomly divided into training and test sets at a 7:3 ratio. The independent validation cohort included some 19 hyperthyroidism patients plus 17 patients who later progressed from hyperthyroidism to ophthalmopathy. What the study reported, not specific to this receptor: Most of the expanded thyroid clonotypes with a frequency above 0.001 were also detected in blood, and it was suggested that the thyroid immune response may be reflected by blood repertoires. In validation, the model predicted ophthalmopathy progression with about 71% sensitivity and approximately 72% specificity; 12 predicted patients were CT-confirmed with GO in a median of 6.5 months. No statistical method was used to predetermine the sample size, and group allocation was not hidden from the investigators. In cross-validation, the 13-signature model distinguished ophthalmopathy from stable hyperthyroidism with 85% to 90% sensitivity and approximately 81% specificity, and in the test set the corresponding values were roughly 80% and 76%.

Hyperthyroidism was defined as stable when no progression to ophthalmopathy occurred within 18 months of follow-up. The hyperthyroidism patients were 18 to 65 years old and newly diagnosed, with a disease duration of less than 2 months. Patients with other autoimmune diseases, uncontrolled infections, pregnancy or lactation were excluded from the study. Clinical symptoms, serum thyroxine, TRAb, thyroid ultrasound and orbital computed tomography formed the basis of the diagnosis. Ficoll-Paque density gradient centrifugation was used to isolate PBMCs from about 10 ml of fresh peripheral blood. Trizol reagent was used to extract the total RNA, and its quality was then checked on an Agilent 2100 Bioanalyzer. TCR beta CDR3 regions were amplified from RNA transcripts for repertoire sequencing. A first-round RT-PCR used HTBI primers with the Qiagen OneStep RT-PCR kit, followed by a second-round multiplex PCR, size selection and purification. Libraries were sequenced paired-end with 100 bp reads on an Illumina HiSeq2000. The paper's processing steps were these. SOAPnuke was used for read processing, and reads with adapters, uncalled bases, a mean Phred below 15, or no exact constant-primer or identifier match were discarded. COPE v1.2.5 was used to merge high-quality paired reads. Each unique nucleotide sequence was defined as a clonotype, and clonotypes were aligned to IMGT TRB V, D and J references with MiTCR v1.1. The analysis was limited to V-J combinations with a frequency above 0.0001, which together covered over 99% of the repertoires. For each V-J combination, a TCR clonal expansion and chaos score was defined as the ratio of F50 clonal expansion to chaos observed in the TCRdist matrix. Welch's t-statistics and random forest were used to narrow the features down to 10 to 15 V-J combinations, which were then fed into a naive Bayes classifier. The Morisita-Horn index was used to measure how similar the thyroid and blood repertoires were. TCRdb trimmed the raw reads at Q25, called clones with MiXCR and kept productive beta chains. All rows with the same CDR3 protein become a single entry with the most common DNA and genes. The V and J calls, along with clone size, are taken from TCRdb and not from the paper's own processing. In this sample the table shows about 390,000 distinct CDR3 sequences, 15% of which occur a single time. The ten top clones hold about 7% of the sample.

Taken from the germline V gene (reference sequence), the CDR1 and CDR2 loops are LNHDA and SQIVND. V is pruned by 9 bases and J by 6 bases, leaving 20 bases of the junction without a gene match. The cysteine opens and the phenylalanine closes a CDR3 of 18 amino acids. Only the CDR3 portion is preserved as DNA: 54 bases, with reading frame beginning at the first base. The source is a woman aged 18-35 years with stable Graves' hyperthyroidism. Donor details come from another sample of the same person, matched by shared clones. The sample consisted of peripheral blood. The chain is assembled from TRBV19 and TRBJ2-2; a stretch of 9 junction bases matches TRBD1. The CDR3 corresponds to CASRRDRESRVSAGELFF. The nucleotide sequence reads as follows: TGTGCCAGCAGACGGGACAGGGAAAGTAGGGTGAGCGCCGGGGAGCTGTTTTTT.